Listed below are T cell receptor beta chains from one sample, sequenced in a study of cytomegalovirus exposure and HLA in healthy donors. Repertoires were generated with immunoSEQ multiplex PCR, while TCRdb's copy carries only in-frame clones and drops some. The sample has about 130,000 clones; less than 80% are singletons. The sequencing sample was made of PBMCs. The source of these receptors is a man in his fifties in good health and CMV-seropositive. The CDR3 runs from the conserved cysteine through the conserved F or W. D genes are given only for firm matches. The size field is filled for only some rows; it gives once, few, many or a size class.

cdr3_aa cdr3_nt d_call clone_size j_call v_call
CASSLQLGTATNYGYTF TGTGCCAGCAGCTTACAACTGGGGACAGCAACTAACTATGGCTACACCTTC TRBD1 . TRBJ1-2 TRBV13
CASSDGGITAFF TGTGCCAGCAGTGACGGGGGTATTACTGCTTTCTTT . . TRBJ1-1 TRBV2
CASSLQGRGEAFF TGTGCCAGCAGCTTACAGGGTAGGGGTGAAGCTTTCTTT . . TRBJ1-1 TRBV11-2
CASSDQGNTGELFF TGCGCCAGCAGCGATCAGGGAAACACCGGGGAGCTGTTTTTT . . TRBJ2-2 TRBV5-1
CASSLRTGGEKTQYF TGTGCCAGCAGCTTAAGGACCGGGGGGGAAAAGACCCAGTACTTC TRBD2 . TRBJ2-5 TRBV11-2
CASSLGTDNQPQHF TGCGCCAGCAGCCTAGGGACAGACAATCAGCCCCAGCATTTT TRBD1 . TRBJ1-5 TRBV5-1
CASSLDRAGANVLTF TGTGCCAGCAGCCTAGACAGGGCTGGGGCCAACGTCCTGACTTTC TRBD1 . TRBJ2-6 TRBV7-2
CASSSPDRGYEQYF TGTGCCAGCAGTTCCCCGGACAGGGGTTACGAGCAGTACTTC TRBD1 few TRBJ2-7 TRBV6-5
CASADRAYGNQPQHF TGTGCCAGCGCAGACAGGGCGTATGGCAATCAGCCCCAGCATTTT TRBD1 few TRBJ1-5 TRBV6-1
CASSPFLLTGLQGYTF TGTGCCAGCAGTCCTTTCCTCTTGACAGGATTGCAGGGCTACACCTTC . . TRBJ1-2 TRBV27
CAISESNRVTSGANVLTF TGTGCCATCAGTGAGTCGAACAGGGTGACCTCTGGGGCCAACGTCCTGACTTTC . . TRBJ2-6 TRBV10-3
CASSFQDRRYGYTF TGTGCCAGCAGCTTTCAGGACAGGCGGTATGGCTACACCTTC TRBD1 . TRBJ1-2 TRBV5-6
CASSNDELAGGPPEGETQYF TGTGCCAGCAGCAACGACGAACTAGCGGGAGGGCCTCCGGAGGGTGAGACCCAGTACTTC . . TRBJ2-5 TRBV21-1
CASSEYSTGGYTF TGTGCCAGCAGTGAATATTCCACGGGTGGCTACACCTTC . . TRBJ1-2 TRBV25-1
CASIGVWRGNQPQHF TGTGCCAGCATCGGGGTCTGGAGGGGCAATCAGCCCCAGCATTTT . . TRBJ1-5 TRBV6-5
CSARRRDEQYF TGCAGTGCTAGAAGGAGGGACGAGCAGTACTTC . . TRBJ2-7 TRBV20-1
CASSSQGYQNQPQHF TGTGCCAGCAGCTCACAGGGATATCAGAATCAGCCCCAGCATTTT . . TRBJ1-5 TRBV5-4
CASSWSPSHNTEAFF TGTGCCAGCAGTTGGAGTCCTAGTCATAACACTGAAGCTTTCTTT . few TRBJ1-1 TRBV5-8
CASKPGQVEGVIYGYTF TGTGCCAGTAAACCCGGACAGGTTGAGGGCGTGATCTATGGCTACACCTTC TRBD1 . TRBJ1-2 TRBV19
CASSQRPGTEAFF TGCGCCAGCAGCCAACGGCCGGGTACTGAAGCTTTCTTT . . TRBJ1-1 TRBV4-1
CASSSERDRIYEQYF TGTGCCAGCAGCTCGGAACGGGACAGAATCTACGAGCAGTACTTC TRBD1 . TRBJ2-7 TRBV7-8
CASSGQGVEQYF TGTGCCAGCAGTGGACAGGGCGTCGAGCAGTACTTC TRBD1 . TRBJ2-7 TRBV2
CASSLGTATNEKLFF TGTGCCAGCAGCTTAGGGACAGCAACTAATGAAAAACTGTTTTTT . . TRBJ1-4 TRBV7-9
CASSLRTVGGGSSYNEQFF TGTGCCAGCAGCTTACGTACGGTGGGCGGGGGCAGCTCCTACAATGAGCAGTTCTTC . . TRBJ2-1 TRBV7-8
CASGGANSNEQFF TGCGCCAGCGGGGGGGCCAATTCGAATGAGCAGTTCTTC . . TRBJ2-1 TRBV5-1
CASSLRVTRDWNTEAFF TGTGCCAGCAGCTTAAGGGTGACGAGGGACTGGAACACTGAAGCTTTCTTT . . TRBJ1-1 TRBV7-9
CASSQELAGGTDTQYF TGCGCCAGCAGCCAAGAACTAGCGGGGGGCACAGATACGCAGTATTTT TRBD2 . TRBJ2-3 TRBV4-1
CASSLSGAGNYGYTF TGTGCCAGCAGCTTGTCGGGAGCCGGGAACTATGGCTACACCTTC . . TRBJ1-2 TRBV5-4
CASSLPRTGSSEAFF TGTGCCAGTAGTCTCCCCCGGACAGGCTCATCTGAAGCTTTCTTT TRBD1 . TRBJ1-1 TRBV19